This TCR beta chain comes out of a study of radiotherapy plus CTLA-4 blockade in lung cancer. Study-wide findings and caveats: Following radiotherapy plus ipilimumab, tumor-derived TCR clones expanded in the blood.

The method was immunoSEQ multiplex PCR; TCRdb's version includes in-frame clones alone and lacks a portion of them. The top ten hold about 25% of the sample, which has 100,000 or so clones, approximately 80% seen once. In chemo-refractory metastatic non-small-cell lung cancer, patients got ipilimumab CTLA-4 blockade together with focal radiation. As to this clone: Its cognate antigen is unknown. An end of the junction does not agree with germline; a read error may underlie this.

CDR3 length equals 12 residues. Germline values: CDR1 SEHNR, CDR2 FQNEAQ (reference sequence). The chain is built from TRBV7-9 and TRBJ2-3, with 13 bases matching TRBD2. The sample was peripheral blood, taken from a patient treated with radiotherapy plus ipilimumab. This receptor was identified in a human donor with non-small cell lung cancer that progressed on radiotherapy plus ipilimumab. The CDR3 nucleotides read TGTGCCAGCAGCTTAGAAGGGACTAGCGGGGATTTT. This translates into CASSLEGTSGDF. Full variable domain (missing parts from reference TRBV7-9 and TRBJ2-3): DTGVSQNPRHKITKRGQNVTFRCDPISEHNRLYWYRQTLGQGPEFLTYFQNEAQLEKSRLLSDRFSAERPKGSFSTLEIQRTEQGDSAMYLCASSLEGTSGDFGPGTRLTVL.